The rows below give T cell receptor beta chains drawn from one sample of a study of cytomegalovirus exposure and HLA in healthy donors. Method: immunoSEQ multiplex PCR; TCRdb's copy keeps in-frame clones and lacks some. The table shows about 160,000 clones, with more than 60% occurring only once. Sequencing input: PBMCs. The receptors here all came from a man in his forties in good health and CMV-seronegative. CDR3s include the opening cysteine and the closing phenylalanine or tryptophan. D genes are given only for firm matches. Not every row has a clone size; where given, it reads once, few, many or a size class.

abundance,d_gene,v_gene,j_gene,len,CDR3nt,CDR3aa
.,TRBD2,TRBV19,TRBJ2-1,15,TGTGCCAGTACTCCCCGGGCGGGGGAGTACAATGAGCAGTTCTTC,CASTPRAGEYNEQFF
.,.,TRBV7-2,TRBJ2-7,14,TGTGCCAGCAGCTTGCGAGGACAGAAGGACGAGCAGTACTTC,CASSLRGQKDEQYF
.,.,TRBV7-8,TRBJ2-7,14,TGTGCCAGCAGCTTATCGAGCAGGACCTACGAGCAGTACTTC,CASSLSSRTYEQYF
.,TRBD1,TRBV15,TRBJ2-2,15,TGTGCCACCAGGCGACAGGGGGCGCGAGCCGGGGAGCTGTTTTTT,CATRRQGARAGELFF
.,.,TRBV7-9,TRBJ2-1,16,TGTGCCAGCAGCTATACGAGCCCTGGGGGGTACAATGAGCAGTTCTTC,CASSYTSPGGYNEQFF
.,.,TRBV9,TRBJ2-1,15,TGTGCCAGCAGCGTAGTACAGGGTATTGGCAATGAGCAGTTCTTC,CASSVVQGIGNEQFF
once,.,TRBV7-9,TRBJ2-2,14,TGTGCCAGCAGCTTCCGGGATGACACCGGGGAGCTGTTTTTT,CASSFRDDTGELFF
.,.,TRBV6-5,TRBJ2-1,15,TGTGCCAGCAGCCGTCGCGAAGGGGCCTACAATGAGCAGTTCTTC,CASSRREGAYNEQFF
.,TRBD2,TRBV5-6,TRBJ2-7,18,TGTGCCAGCAGCTCCCGACTAGCGGGGTCCCCCTTAATATACGAGCAGTACTTC,CASSSRLAGSPLIYEQYF
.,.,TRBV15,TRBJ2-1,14,TGTGCCACCAGCAGAGATCAATCCTACAATGAGCAGTTCTTC,CATSRDQSYNEQFF
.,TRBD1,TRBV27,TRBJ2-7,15,TGTGCCAGCAGTTTAGGGACAGAGATCACCTACGAGCAGTACTTC,CASSLGTEITYEQYF
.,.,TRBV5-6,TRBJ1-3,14,TGTGCCAGCAGCATAGGGGCATCTGGAAACACCATATATTTT,CASSIGASGNTIYF
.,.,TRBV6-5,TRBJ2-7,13,TGTGCCAGCAGTTACCTAGGGGAATACGAGCAGTACTTC,CASSYLGEYEQYF
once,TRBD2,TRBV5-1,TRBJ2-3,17,TGCGCCAGCAGCCTAGGACTAGCGGGGGGGTACACAGATACGCAGTATTTT,CASSLGLAGGYTDTQYF
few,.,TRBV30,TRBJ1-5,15,TGTGCCTGGAGGCAGGGGCAATCGGGCAATCAGCCCCAGCATTTT,CAWRQGQSGNQPQHF
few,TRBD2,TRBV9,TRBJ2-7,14,TGTGCCAGCAGTGGGGCCAGCGGGGAGAACGAGCAGTACTTC,CASSGASGENEQYF
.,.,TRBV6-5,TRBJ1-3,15,TGTGCCAGCAGTTACTCTGGGAGAATGGGAAACACCATATATTTT,CASSYSGRMGNTIYF
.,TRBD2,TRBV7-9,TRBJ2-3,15,TGTGCCAGCAGCTCGCGGGGGACTGTTACAGATACGCAGTATTTT,CASSSRGTVTDTQYF
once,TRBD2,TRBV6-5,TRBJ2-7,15,TGTGCCAGCAGTCACGGGACTAGCGGGACCTACGAGCAGTACTTC,CASSHGTSGTYEQYF
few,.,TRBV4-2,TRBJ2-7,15,TGTGCCAGCAGCCAAGGTAACGGGGTGAGTTACGAGCAGTACTTC,CASSQGNGVSYEQYF
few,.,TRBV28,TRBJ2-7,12,TGTGCCAGCAGGAGGCAGGGGGGTCAGCAGTACTTC,CASRRQGGQQYF
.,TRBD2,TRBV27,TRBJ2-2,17,TGTGCCAGCAGCCTTGAAAAACCGGGGGGGCGTACCGGGGAGCTGTTTTTT,CASSLEKPGGRTGELFF
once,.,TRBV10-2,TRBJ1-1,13,TGCGCCAGCACCCCCGGTGGGAACACTGAAGCTTTCTTT,CASTPGGNTEAFF
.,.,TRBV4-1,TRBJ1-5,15,TGCGCCAGCAGCCAAGATGTCCAGGTTCGTCAGCCCCAGCATTTT,CASSQDVQVRQPQHF
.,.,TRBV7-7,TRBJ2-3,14,TGTGCTAGCAGCATAACACTAGGGTCAGATACGCAGTATTTT,CASSITLGSDTQYF